This entry lists 17 T cell receptor beta chains sequenced from one sample in a study of T cell responses to AZD1222 COVID-19 vaccine. TCRdb's copy holds only in-frame clones and misses some; the assay was immunoSEQ multiplex PCR. The sample holds 120,000 to 150,000 clones; about 90% are singletons and the top ten take about 7.5%. Sequenced here: peripheral blood, sampled 28 days after the second dose of the MenACWY control vaccine. These receptors originate from an adult who received the MenACWY meningococcal vaccine as a control.

This clone was counted a few times. The chain is built from TRBV10-3 and TRBJ1-1, with 9 bases that match TRBD1. Germline V CDR1 and CDR2: ENHRY, SYGVKD. The trim removed 6 bases at V and 1 base at J, leaving 3 bases unmatched. The CDR3 is 14 amino acids. The CDR3 loop reads CAIRPGQGNTEAFF. The CDR3 DNA sequence: TGTGCCATCAGGCCGGGACAGGGGAACACTGAAGCTTTCTTT.

The V gene is TRBV30, the J gene TRBJ1-1; D remains unclear. V was clipped by 0 bases and J by 6 bases, with 14 bases between them. CDR1 and CDR2 (germline): GTSNPN, SVGIG (reference sequence). The CDR3 loop spans 14 amino acids. The CDR3 here is CAWSVRGSQAEAFF. For the CDR3, the DNA is TGTGCCTGGAGTGTACGAGGGTCCCAGGCTGAAGCTTTCTTT.

The chain uses TRBV5-4 and TRBJ2-5; D is possibly TRBD1 (6 bases). In germline, CDR1 is SGHNT, CDR2 YYREEE (reference sequence). The CDR3 contains 15 residues. Trimming cost V 4 bases and J 5 bases, with 18 bases left between them. The CDR3 reads CASSRDATGWETQYF. CDR3 coding DNA: TGTGCCAGCAGCCGCGACGCGACAGGCTGGGAGACCCAGTACTTC.

This rearrangement joins TRBV18 to TRBJ2-1; D remains unclear. The CDR3 sequence is 13 residues long. The V end was cut by 3 bases, the J end by 4 bases, with 7 bases between. The V gene's germline CDR1 is KGHSH and CDR2 LQKENI. CDR3 protein: CASSPGGYNEQFF. Written as DNA, the CDR3 is TGTGCCAGCTCACCGGGCGGATACAATGAGCAGTTCTTC.

This chain joins TRBV5-6 and TRBJ2-4; D might be TRBD1 (5 bases). V shed 3 bases and J shed 0 bases, with 16 bases lying between them. There are 17 residues in the CDR3. Germline loops: CDR1 SGHDT, CDR2 YYEEEE. CDR3 nucleotides: TGTGCCAGCAGCTACTTCCGGATGACAGTAGCCAAAAACATTCAGTACTTC. This codes for CASSYFRMTVAKNIQYF.

The rearrangement links TRBV15 to TRBJ2-3; 8 nucleotides agree with TRBD2. The germline gives CDR1 LNHNV, CDR2 YYDKDF (reference sequence). The CDR3 runs 15 residues. Unmatched junction bases numbered 2, after V lost 1 base and J lost 2 bases. CDR3 amino acids: CATSRVSGVTDTQYF. Here the CDR3 DNA reads TGTGCCACCAGCAGAGTTAGCGGGGTCACAGATACGCAGTATTTT.

The V gene is TRBV19, the J gene TRBJ1-2; tentative D call: TRBD1 (5 bases). In germline, CDR1 is LNHDA, CDR2 SQIVND (reference sequence). The CDR3 length is 11 residues. Trimming cost V 3 bases and J 13 bases, with 12 bases left between them. The CDR3 nucleotides read TGTGCCAGTAGTATTTCAGGGTCCCTCACCTTC. The encoded protein is CASSISGSLTF.

V is TRBV3-1 (or the pseudogene TRBV3-2) and J is TRBJ1-6; D uncertain. This CDR3 is 14 amino acids long. Looked up from germline, CDR1 is LGHDT and CDR2 is YNNKEL (reference sequence). V lost 4 bases to trimming and J lost 7 bases, with 11 bases between them. The CDR3 DNA sequence: TGTGCCAGCAGCCTAGGGCCAAGGAATTCACCCCTCCACTTT. As protein: CASSLGPRNSPLHF.

This sequence joins TRBV7-3 and TRBJ1-4; the D is unclear. The CDR3 runs 16 residues. Germline V gene lookup returns CDR1 SGHTA and CDR2 FQGTGA. V was cut by 5 bases and J by 3 bases, with 16 bases left in between. As DNA, the CDR3 is TGTGCCAGCAGCCTGGGCCTTCACGGGGCTAATGAAAAACTGTTTTTT. It specifies CASSLGLHGANEKLFF.

The chain has TRBV18 and TRBJ2-3, with 13 bases that match TRBD2. J lost 2 bases, V lost 6 bases, and 8 bases had no gene match. The germline CDR1 and CDR2 sequences are KGHSH and LQKENI. The CDR3 length is 17 residues. DNA for the CDR3: TGTGCCAGCTCTTTGGGACTAGCGGGACGACTCACAGATACGCAGTATTTT. Translating it yields CASSLGLAGRLTDTQYF.

The rearrangement uses TRBV9 and TRBJ2-7; D is possibly TRBD1 (6 bases). The CDR3 is 15 amino acids. The V gene's germline CDR1 is SGDLS and CDR2 YYNGEE. V gave up 4 bases and J gave up 3 bases, with 17 bases separating them. CDR3 nucleotide sequence: TGTGCCAGCAGCCCCCGACAGGAGGTTAACTACGAGCAGTACTTC. Translation: CASSPRQEVNYEQYF. The whole variable domain, filled in from reference TRBV9 and TRBJ2-7, reads DSGVTQTPKHLITATGQRVTLRCSPRSGDLSVYWYQQSLDQGLQFLIQYYNGEERAKGNILERFSAQQFPDLHSELNLSSLELGDSALYFCASSPRQEVNYEQYFGPGTRLTVT.

The V gene is TRBV5-1, the J gene TRBJ2-1, with D perhaps being TRBD1 or TRBD2 (5 bases each). The CDR3 sequence is 13 residues long. Germline V CDR1 and CDR2: SGHRS, YFSETQ. V lost 6 bases to trimming and J lost 10 bases, with 17 bases between them. The CDR3 loop is CASTPSGAGEQFF. The CDR3 coding sequence is TGCGCCAGCACCCCGTCCGGGGCCGGGGAGCAGTTCTTC.

The V call is TRBV5-1, the J call TRBJ2-1; 7 positions agree with TRBD2. The CDR3 covers 15 residues. The germline V gene encodes CDR1 SGHRS and CDR2 YFSETQ. Trimming cost V 5 bases and J 1 base; bases outside gene matches: 6. The CDR3 nucleotides read TGCGCCAGCAGGTCTAGCGGACCTTCCTACAATGAGCAGTTCTTC. It translates to CASRSSGPSYNEQFF.

This clone came up once. The rearrangement uses TRBV5-1 and TRBJ1-2; TRBD1 matches 11 bases. Per the germline V gene, CDR1 is SGHRS and CDR2 is YFSETQ. This CDR3 has 16 amino acids. With V trimmed by 4 bases and J by 4 bases, 9 bases remained unmatched. The CDR3, as DNA: TGCGCCAGCAGCGTGGGACAGGGGGTCGGTAGCTATGGCTACACCTTC. This sequence encodes CASSVGQGVGSYGYTF.

The chain recombines TRBV6-5 with TRBJ1-5, with 7 bases that match TRBD1. Trimming took 2 bases from V and 7 from J; bases not matched to a gene: 5. This CDR3 is built from 14 residues. Germline values: CDR1 MNHEY, CDR2 SVGAGI. CDR3 in DNA: TGTGCCAGCAGTTACCGGCCAGGGGGGCAGCCCCAGCATTTT. This gives the protein CASSYRPGGQPQHF.

The V gene is TRBV24-1, the J gene TRBJ2-5, with 8 bases matching TRBD2. V trimming: 3 bases; J trimming: 5 bases; junction bases outside the gene matches: 4. Germline CDR1 KGHDR, CDR2 SFDVKD. The CDR3 loop spans 14 amino acids. CDR3 in amino acids: CATSDPPGGETQYF. The CDR3 nucleotides are TGTGCCACCAGTGATCCCCCGGGGGGGGAGACCCAGTACTTC.

The chain is built from TRBV11-1 and TRBJ1-1; 7 bases fit TRBD1. Germline V CDR1 and CDR2: SGHAT, FQDESV (reference sequence). V shed 5 bases and J 1 base; nucleotides not matched to a gene: 4. The CDR3 covers 14 residues. Here the CDR3 DNA reads TGTGCCAGCAGCCGGGACAGCGCGAACACTGAAGCTTTCTTT. Amino acids: CASSRDSANTEAFF.